This T cell receptor beta chain was sequenced for a study of blood T cell repertoires in COVID-19. Turning to the study itself: The United States, Italy and Spain were the sources of the acute and convalescent COVID-19 samples. T cells, B-cell-depleted T cells, or PBMCs supplied cDNA or gDNA.

Per the authors' pipeline: Reference gene primer amplification gave estimated nucleated cell counts. Repertoires were generated with immunoSEQ multiplex PCR, while TCRdb's copy carries only in-frame clones and drops some. That table supplies the V and J calls and clone size; D and trimming were determined from the DNA. The sample has around 180,000 clones, approximately 86% seen once. The CDR3 loop spans 15 amino acids. In germline, CDR1 is MGHRA, CDR2 YSYEKL. Between the trimmed V and J ends, which lost 0 bases and 0 bases, there was a span of 8 bases. This clone was counted between two and nine times.

The sequence was collected from an elderly woman with active or convalescent COVID-19. The rearrangement uses TRBV4-1 and TRBJ1-1; tentative D call: TRBD1 (5 bases). The specimen was peripheral blood. The CDR3, as DNA: TGCGCCAGCAGCCAAGAAGAAGGGGTGAACACTGAAGCTTTCTTT. Translated: CASSQEEGVNTEAFF.